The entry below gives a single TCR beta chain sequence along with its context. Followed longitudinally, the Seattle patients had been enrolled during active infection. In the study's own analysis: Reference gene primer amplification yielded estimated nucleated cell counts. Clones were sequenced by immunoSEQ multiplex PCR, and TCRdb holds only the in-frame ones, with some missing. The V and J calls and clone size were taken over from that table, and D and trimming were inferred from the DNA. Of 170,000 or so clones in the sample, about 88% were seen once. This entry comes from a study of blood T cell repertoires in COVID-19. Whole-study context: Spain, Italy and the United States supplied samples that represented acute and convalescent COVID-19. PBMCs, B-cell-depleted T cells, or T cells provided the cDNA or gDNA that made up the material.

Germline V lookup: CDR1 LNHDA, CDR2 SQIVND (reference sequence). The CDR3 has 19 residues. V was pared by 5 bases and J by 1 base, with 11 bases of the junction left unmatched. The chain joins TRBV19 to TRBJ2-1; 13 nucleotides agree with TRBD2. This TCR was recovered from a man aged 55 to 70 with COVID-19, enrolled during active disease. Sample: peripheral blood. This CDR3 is CASSAGLAGTQRSYNEQFF. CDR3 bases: TGTGCCAGTAGTGCGGGACTAGCGGGGACTCAAAGGTCCTACAATGAGCAGTTCTTC.